The following is a T cell receptor (beta chain) sequence with its context. The length of the CDR3 is 12 residues. The germline V gene encodes CDR1 GTSNPN and CDR2 SVGIG (reference sequence). With V trimmed by 4 bases and J by 4 bases, 4 bases remained unmatched. The sample is drawn from a study of blood T cell repertoires in COVID-19. Study-level information: Acute-phase and convalescent COVID-19 samples originated in the United States, Italy and Spain. In each case, the material was cDNA or gDNA derived from T cells, B-cell-depleted T cells, or PBMCs.

In the original analysis: Researchers report that nucleated cell counts were estimated from reference gene primer amplification. Clones were read by immunoSEQ multiplex PCR, and TCRdb kept only the in-frame ones, dropping some. D and trimming were read from the DNA, whereas the V and J calls and clone size are those reported in that table. The repertoire holds some 180,000 clones, with 76% as singletons. The sequence derives from a woman aged 45 to 65 with active or convalescent COVID-19. The rearrangement joins TRBV30 to TRBJ2-7, with 7 bases aligning to TRBD1. Sequencing was performed on peripheral blood. In nucleotides, the CDR3 is TGTGCCTGGAACAGGGGTGGGTACGAGCAGTACTTC. Amino acids: CAWNRGGYEQYF.